Described below is a single T cell receptor beta chain sequence and its context. Its antigen is not yet known. Base qualities are not at hand, and no much larger clone is one base apart. These data belong to a study of cytomegalovirus exposure and HLA in healthy donors (dated by TCRdb to 2015 to 2018). Some background on the complete study: An earlier analysis of approximately 640 of the donors reported about 250 Gb of sequence data and 117 million unique TCR beta sequences from about 180 million T cells. An early release covering 550 to 700 HLA-typed donors comprised roughly 300 gigabases of sequencing data and tens of millions of unique TCR sequences. Among the roughly 400 genotyped donors, approximately 82% belonged to the genetic ancestry cluster associated with self-reported Caucasian donors. The aim of the study was to test whether cataloging public T cell receptors could identify signatures of past pathogen exposure. Using immunosequencing, the study profiled T cell repertoires from fewer than 850 subjects and related those repertoires to cytomegalovirus serostatus. Along with the roughly 670-subject first cohort, a separate validation cohort of over 90 different subjects was used. High-throughput TCR immunosequencing, statistical association of individual TCRs with disease status, and machine learning were combined to predict cytomegalovirus infection status. To study patterns of TCR occurrence, a later analysis re-analyzed previously published TCR beta repertoires from around 700 donors and added high-resolution HLA genotyping. In the later analysis, no new phenotypic data were used to find candidate immune exposures; instead, reliance was placed on TCR beta sequences and their occurrence across donors. In an earlier analysis of 550 to 700 of the donors, high-throughput TCR beta sequencing was used to judge whether each TCR beta V gene segment behaved as functional or pseudogenic. Alongside the repertoire data, information on donor age, sex, ethnicity and CMV serostatus was compiled. In a later genetic analysis, genome-wide SNP genotypes for about three fifths of the roughly 670 donors were used, and that subset was treated as a discovery cohort. Every discovery cohort repertoire had been produced on one sequencing platform. Both class I and class II loci were covered by HLA typing, at four-digit resolution. Typing coverage varied by locus: roughly 620-640 donors for A, B, C, DRB1 and DQB1; roughly 520 for DQA1; more than 600 for DPA1; 450 to 480 for DPB1. Four or five DR-DQ haplotypes were treated as single units for association and clustering because of strong linkage in the cohort. Across under 500 genotyped donors of the cohort, an average of about 240,000 unique TCR beta nucleotide sequences per donor were sequenced, and roughly 18% of those sequences were non-productive.

The cohort consisted of hundreds of healthy bone marrow donors. At the time of sampling, all cohort members were nominally healthy, though unrecorded immune exposures were likely present. The donor was CMV seronegative and belonged to the group of roughly 330 seronegative cohort members. Every donor gave a peripheral blood sample, and the peripheral blood mononuclear cells from that sample were used for TCR beta sequencing. The Qiagen DNeasy Blood Extraction Kit was used to extract genomic DNA from the blood cell samples. For CDR1 and CDR2, the germline V gene lists MGHRA and YSYEKL. The junction carries 18 bases between V and J, which are trimmed by 0 bases and 7 bases respectively. The CDR3 sequence holds 16 residues, the cysteine and phenylalanine included. The sequence is cut down to CDR3 DNA, 48 bases in frame from base 1. General conclusions and limits of the study: In a later genetic analysis, fewer N-insertions in productive TCRs were reported among donors in an Asian-associated ancestry cluster than the roughly 700-donor mean. In this cohort, only TCR beta chains were sequenced, and detectable features were limited by the absence of alpha or paired-chain data. Because the 87-base-pair reads could not distinguish some IMGT-functional V segments, including TRBV6-2 and TRBV6-3, those segments were excluded. In a later analysis, HLA-associated TCR beta chains were found to be more clonally expanded and to have lower generation probabilities than equally common non-associated chains. Correlated functional status among segregating V segments might be attributable to linkage disequilibrium, but an unknown experimental factor could not be ruled out. Because HLA typing was missing for some donors at each locus, association tests included only the typed subset. While some public TCRs were present in many individuals, most TCR sequences turned up only very rarely across donors. A further reported finding was that TCR beta sequences accurately predicted the HLA-A and HLA-B alleles for most subjects in the first cohort. A group of highly shared sequence variants was considered likely to be a technical artifact of the sequencing pipeline. The authors suggested that the approach could potentially be extended to other disease states and immunological phenotypes. In a later analysis, TCR association rates were found to vary across HLA loci, with the most associated TCRs seen for DRB1 alleles and the fewest for HLA-C alleles. Three of the identified cytomegalovirus-associated TCR beta chains were confirmed in vitro to be specific for cytomegalovirus antigens. The earlier analysis of nearly 600 of the donors excluded about 16 rarely observed V segments, including chromosome 9 orphons, because counts were too low. The presence/absence analyses assumed that sequencing depth was roughly uniform across donors, and that assumption may not be true. The classifier was reported to diagnose cytomegalovirus status with high specificity and sensitivity in both the original and validation cohorts. Immune exposure information for the cohort was limited to CMV serostatus. Specific HLA alleles were associated with roughly 17,000 TCR beta sequences at a false discovery rate of 0.05 in a later analysis. Strong co-occurrence of HLA alleles, especially DR and DQ, made assigning TCR associations to individual alleles difficult. In an earlier analysis of about 540 of the donors, most TCR beta V segments were observed in productive rearrangements about 90% or about 30% of the time, broadly matching IMGT annotations. In a later analysis, several top co-occurrence clusters were reported to appear linked to parvovirus B19, influenza, CMV and Epstein-Barr virus. The study gave a list of more than 150 TCR beta chains associated with cytomegalovirus. In a later genetic analysis, a missense DCLRE1C variant was associated with V-gene and J-gene trimming of TCR beta chains, and the association was replicated in an independent cohort. Most CMV-associated TCR beta chains appeared to be HLA-restricted in a later analysis, and the HLA associations seemed to be driven largely by CMV exposure.

Libraries were prepared through the immunoSEQ multiplex PCR assay. For the multiplex PCR, a mixture combining 60 forward primers for TCR Vbeta segments and 13 reverse primers for TCR Jbeta segments was used. The CDR3 region of rearranged TCR beta genes was amplified from genomic DNA by a multiplex PCR assay. Amplified TCR beta libraries were sequenced as 87-base-pair reads on the Illumina HiSeq System. As for the authors' bioinformatics: In a later analysis, some 80 million unique TCR beta chains were counted across the 500 to 850 repertoires, and approximately 9.9 million of these chains were shared by at least two donors. Raw reads were error-corrected and collapsed into unique sequences by a nearest-neighbor algorithm in which closely related sequences were merged to remove PCR and sequencing errors. V, D and J gene segments were assigned by aligning CDR3 sequences to IMGT reference sequences. Each retained sequence needed at least a six-nucleotide match to both a V gene segment and a J gene segment. Rearrangements were classified as productive when the CDR3 lacked stop codons and remained in frame with V and J, and all other rearrangements were classified as non-productive. CDR3 was defined according to IMGT convention as the region running from the second conserved V-encoded cysteine to the conserved J-encoded phenylalanine. The earlier analysis of about 610 of the donors excluded sequences that lacked an unambiguous match to a single V gene segment. An earlier analysis of 587 of the donors called V segments functional above 56.7% productive rearrangements and segregating when the between-donor standard deviation exceeded 5%. A statistical classification framework was built for diagnosing cytomegalovirus status from the catalog of TCR beta chain sequences. A later analysis assigned V and J genes by comparing TCR nucleotide sequences with IMGT/GENE-DB human TR gene sequences. The TCRdist pipeline was used in a later analysis to assign CDR3 sequences and most-parsimonious VDJ recombination scenarios. In a later analysis, each TCR beta chain was defined by its CDR3 amino acid sequence together with its V-gene family, and reads lacking a unique V-gene family were excluded. As a way to deal with suspected cross-contamination and a sequencing artifact, a later analysis dropped under 600 nucleotide sequences that were highly shared and had low generation probability. In a later analysis, a clonal expansion index was calculated for each public chain from normalized within-repertoire ranks of inferred template counts. In a later analysis, generation probabilities were computed using a VDJ recombination model fitted to out-of-frame rearrangements, and the results were checked against IGoR. In a later analysis, hypergeometric tests were used to score TCR-TCR, TCR-HLA and TCR-CMV co-occurrence, with a repertoire-size bias correction applied to TCR pairs. In a later analysis, false discovery rates were estimated by permuting HLA or CMV assignments 20 times. In a later analysis, co-occurring TCRs were grouped using DBSCAN, and TCRdist sequence similarity was added for clustering within HLA-allele-positive subsets. For co-occurrence clustering, repertoires with fewer than 30,000 or more than 120,000 public chains were excluded, along with about five repertoires with anomalous nucleotide sharing. TCRdb took over this immuneACCESS table, retaining in-frame rearrangements with V and J assigned. Such tables are incomplete; in checked studies, under half of the missing clones stem from an unresolved V gene, and the remainder is unexplained. Clonal size and the V and J genes are those of that table, whereas D and trimming came from the DNA. In all, the sample holds about 77,000 clones, and 78% of those were seen once. The ten largest clones take up 1.5% to 2% of the sample.

The source is a man aged 40-49 years in good health and CMV-seronegative. The rearrangement joined TRBV4-1 to TRBJ2-5; the D gene is possibly TRBD2, with 5 bases matching. Input material: PBMCs. Here is the DNA: TGCGCCAGCAGCCAAGACAGCGGTAACCCTCAGAGGACCCAGTACTTC. Its protein reads: CASSQDSGNPQRTQYF.